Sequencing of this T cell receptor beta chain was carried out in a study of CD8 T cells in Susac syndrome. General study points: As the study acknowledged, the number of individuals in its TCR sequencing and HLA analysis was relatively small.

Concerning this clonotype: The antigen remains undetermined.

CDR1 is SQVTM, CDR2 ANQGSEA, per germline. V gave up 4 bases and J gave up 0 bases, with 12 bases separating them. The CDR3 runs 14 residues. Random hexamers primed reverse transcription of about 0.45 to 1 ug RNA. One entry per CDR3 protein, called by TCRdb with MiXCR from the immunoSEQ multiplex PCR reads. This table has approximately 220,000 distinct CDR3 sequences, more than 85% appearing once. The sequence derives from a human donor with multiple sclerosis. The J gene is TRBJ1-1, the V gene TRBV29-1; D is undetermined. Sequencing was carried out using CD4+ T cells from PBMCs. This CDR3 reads CSVATAPLNTEAFF. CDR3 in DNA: TGCAGCGTTGCCACAGCTCCTCTGAACACTGAAGCTTTCTTT.